These T cell receptor beta chains were read from a single sample in a study of cytomegalovirus exposure and HLA in healthy donors. Data came from immunoSEQ multiplex PCR; TCRdb stores just in-frame clones and leaves some out. The sample carries 75,000 to 100,000 clones, around three quarters recorded once. Material for sequencing was PBMCs. The receptors shown here come from a young man in good health and CMV-seronegative. Each CDR3 is given with its conserved first and last residue. The D gene is left open where the match is weak. Clone size is stated in some rows and not others, as once, few, many or a class when expanded.

clone_size	v_call	d_call	j_call	cdr3_aa	cdr3_nt
-	TRBV9	TRBD1	TRBJ1-2	CASSTRDRGLGYTF	TGTGCCAGCAGCACCCGGGACAGGGGTTTAGGCTACACCTTC
-	TRBV10-3	-	TRBJ2-2	CATNGGPNTGELFF	TGTGCCACTAATGGCGGGCCGAACACCGGGGAGCTGTTTTTT
-	TRBV7-3	-	TRBJ2-2	CASSPQGGLSAGELFF	TGTGCCAGCAGCCCCCAGGGGGGCCTCAGTGCCGGGGAGCTGTTTTTT
-	TRBV2	-	TRBJ1-1	CAVRTGNTEAFF	TGTGCCGTTCGTACAGGGAACACTGAAGCTTTCTTT
-	TRBV27	TRBD1	TRBJ1-1	CASSQYRGNTEAFF	TGTGCCAGCAGTCAATACAGGGGGAACACTGAAGCTTTCTTT
-	TRBV10-2	-	TRBJ2-1	CASSEGTFYNEQFF	TGCGCCAGCAGTGAGGGGACATTTTACAATGAGCAGTTCTTC
-	TRBV10-3	-	TRBJ1-2	CAISESAGAGSF	TGTGCCATCAGTGAGTCAGCCGGAGCGGGGTCCTTC
-	TRBV21-1	-	TRBJ1-4	CASSPLVWDRGPGTNEKLFF	TGTGCCAGCAGCCCCCTGGTCTGGGACAGGGGCCCTGGGACTAATGAAAAACTGTTTTTT
-	TRBV19	TRBD1	TRBJ2-6	CATWDSTYSGANVLTF	TGTGCCACCTGGGACAGCACCTACTCTGGGGCCAACGTCCTGACTTTC
few	TRBV29-1	-	TRBJ1-5	CSVLQGNQPQHF	TGCAGCGTACTACAGGGTAATCAGCCCCAGCATTTT
few	TRBV4-3	-	TRBJ1-5	CASSLRTDNQPQHF	TGCGCCAGCAGCCTCCGGACAGACAATCAGCCCCAGCATTTT
-	TRBV23-1	-	TRBJ1-6	CASSQCRQEYNSPLHF	TGCGCCAGCAGTCAATGCCGACAGGAGTATAATTCACCCCTCCACTTT
-	TRBV9	-	TRBJ2-3	CASSVWRGDTDTQYF	TGTGCCAGCAGCGTATGGCGGGGTGACACAGATACGCAGTATTTT
once	TRBV5-4	TRBD2	TRBJ2-1	CASTTAGVVGQFF	TGTGCCAGCACCACAGCGGGAGTTGTAGGGCAGTTCTTC
-	TRBV7-3	-	TRBJ1-1	CASSSSGGNTEAFF	TGTGCCAGCAGCTCGTCGGGGGGGAACACTGAAGCTTTCTTT
-	TRBV27	-	TRBJ1-5	CASRPGTSRSNQPQHF	TGTGCCAGCAGGCCAGGGACAAGTCGTAGCAATCAGCCCCAGCATTTT
-	TRBV5-1	TRBD1	TRBJ2-7	CASSSSPGQGSYEQYF	TGCGCCAGCAGCTCGAGCCCGGGACAGGGTTCCTACGAGCAGTACTTC
-	TRBV29-1	TRBD1	TRBJ1-3	CSVQGAGGNTIYF	TGCAGCGTTCAGGGGGCAGGTGGAAACACCATATATTTT
-	TRBV4-2	-	TRBJ1-2	CASSQDLGGRADYGYTF	TGTGCCAGCAGCCAAGATTTGGGGGGGAGGGCCGACTATGGCTACACCTTC
-	TRBV9	TRBD2	TRBJ2-5	CASSKSSGGQETQYF	TGTGCCAGCAGCAAGTCTAGCGGGGGGCAGGAGACCCAGTACTTC
-	TRBV6-6	-	TRBJ2-3	CASSPLGVRDTQYF	TGTGCCAGCAGTCCCCTCGGGGTCCGGGATACGCAGTATTTT
-	TRBV6-1	-	TRBJ1-2	CAHGRDDYGYTF	TGTGCCCACGGGAGGGATGACTATGGCTACACCTTC
-	TRBV28	-	TRBJ2-2	CASIRGGAGGELFF	TGTGCCAGCATTCGAGGGGGGGCAGGCGGGGAGCTGTTTTTT
-	TRBV5-8	-	TRBJ2-5	CASSFWAGETQYF	TGTGCCAGCAGCTTTTGGGCGGGGGAGACCCAGTACTTC
-	TRBV7-2	-	TRBJ2-3	CASSLAFFTDTQYF	TGTGCCAGCAGCTTAGCGTTCTTCACAGATACGCAGTATTTT
once	TRBV2	-	TRBJ1-5	CASSSEYNQPQHF	TGTGCCAGCAGTTCGGAGTATAATCAGCCCCAGCATTTT
-	TRBV7-2	-	TRBJ2-1	CASSLVVAWDEQFF	TGTGCCAGCAGCTTAGTTGTAGCCTGGGATGAGCAGTTCTTC
-	TRBV9	TRBD1	TRBJ2-1	CASSVEHRGPSYNEQFF	TGTGCCAGCAGCGTAGAGCACAGGGGGCCCTCCTACAATGAGCAGTTCTTC
-	TRBV4-3	TRBD1	TRBJ2-7	CASSQGRTGLYEQYF	TGCGCCAGCAGCCAAGGAAGGACAGGGCTTTACGAGCAGTACTTC
-	TRBV29-1	TRBD2	TRBJ2-5	CSVGVRLAEETQYF	TGCAGCGTGGGCGTGAGACTAGCGGAAGAGACCCAGTACTTC
once	TRBV5-4	TRBD2	TRBJ2-1	CASSYRSGSGLGEQFF	TGTGCCAGCAGCTACCGTAGCGGGAGCGGGCTGGGTGAGCAGTTCTTC
-	TRBV19	-	TRBJ2-7	CASSITGVSYEQYF	TGTGCCAGTAGTATTACGGGGGTCTCCTACGAGCAGTACTTC
few	TRBV5-8	TRBD1	TRBJ2-7	CASRRNRGQDYEQYF	TGTGCCAGCAGGAGGAACAGGGGTCAGGACTACGAGCAGTACTTC
-	TRBV27	TRBD2	TRBJ2-2	CASSLLSSGDGWELFF	TGTGCCAGCAGTCTACTGAGTAGCGGGGATGGTTGGGAGCTGTTTTTT
once	TRBV19	TRBD1	TRBJ2-3	CASSIERDRGLKDTQYF	TGTGCCAGTAGTATAGAGCGGGACAGGGGGTTGAAAGATACGCAGTATTTT
-	TRBV21-1	-	TRBJ2-5	CASSKGLAEGGETQYF	TGTGCCAGCAGCAAGGGACTAGCGGAGGGGGGTGAGACCCAGTACTTC
-	TRBV5-8	TRBD1	TRBJ2-7	CASSLVGTASYEQYF	TGTGCCAGCAGCTTGGTGGGGACAGCTTCCTACGAGCAGTACTTC
-	TRBV13	TRBD2	TRBJ2-7	CASSFPSGTTYEQYF	TGTGCCAGCAGCTTCCCTAGCGGAACCACCTACGAGCAGTACTTC
-	TRBV7-8	TRBD1	TRBJ1-2	CASSSKTGWAYGYTF	TGTGCCAGCAGCTCGAAGACAGGGTGGGCCTATGGCTACACCTTC
-	TRBV6-1	TRBD1	TRBJ2-1	CASSDRAGGRNEQFF	TGTGCCAGCAGTGATCGGGCAGGGGGTCGGAATGAGCAGTTCTTC
-	TRBV7-9	TRBD1	TRBJ1-4	CASSSQGQGVGKLFF	TGTGCCAGCAGCTCTCAGGGACAGGGGGTTGGAAAACTGTTTTTT
-	TRBV6-1	-	TRBJ2-1	CASSDQALNEQFF	TGTGCCAGCAGTGACCAGGCCCTCAATGAGCAGTTCTTC